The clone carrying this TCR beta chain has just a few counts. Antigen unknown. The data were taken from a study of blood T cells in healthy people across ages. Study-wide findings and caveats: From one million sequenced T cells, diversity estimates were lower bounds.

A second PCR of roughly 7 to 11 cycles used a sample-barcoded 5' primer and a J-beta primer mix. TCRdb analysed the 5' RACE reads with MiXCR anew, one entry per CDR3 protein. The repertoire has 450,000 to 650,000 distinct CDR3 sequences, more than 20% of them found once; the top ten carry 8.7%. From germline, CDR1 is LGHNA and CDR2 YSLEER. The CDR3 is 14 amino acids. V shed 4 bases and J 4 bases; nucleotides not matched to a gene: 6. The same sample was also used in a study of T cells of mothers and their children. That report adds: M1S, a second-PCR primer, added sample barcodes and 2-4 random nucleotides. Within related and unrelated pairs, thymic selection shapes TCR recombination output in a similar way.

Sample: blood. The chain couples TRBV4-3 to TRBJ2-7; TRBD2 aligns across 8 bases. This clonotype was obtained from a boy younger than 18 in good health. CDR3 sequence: CASSPTAGGYEQYF. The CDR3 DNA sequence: TGCGCCAGCAGCCCGACTGCGGGGGGATACGAGCAGTACTTC.